A selection of T cell receptor beta chains follows, all from one sample in a study of prognosis after radiotherapy for stage I lung cancer. Each CDR3 protein is one row after TCRdb ran MiXCR on the multiplex PCR reads. The sample carries fewer than 30,000 distinct CDR3 sequences, around 30% recorded once. The sample consisted of PBMCs, taken before or after stereotactic body radiation therapy (not recorded which). The origin of the receptors is a donor of 50 years or more with non-small cell lung cancer. Each CDR3 is given with its conserved first and last residue. Fields, in order: CDR3 length, clone size, V gene, J gene, CDR3 protein. Clone size is given for some rows only: seen once, a few or many times, or a class if the clone is expanded.

len: 16; abundance: once; v_gene: TRBV5-6; j_gene: TRBJ2-5; CDR3aa: CASSLAGTGGWETQYF
len: 13; abundance: few; v_gene: TRBV7-2; j_gene: TRBJ1-2; CDR3aa: CASSLGGNYGYTF
len: 13; abundance: many; v_gene: TRBV27; j_gene: TRBJ1-6; CDR3aa: CASRTGDNSPLHF
len: 13; abundance: many; v_gene: TRBV20-1; j_gene: TRBJ1-2; CDR3aa: CSARDPWIYGYTF
len: 18; abundance: medium-sized; v_gene: TRBV7-3; j_gene: TRBJ1-6; CDR3aa: CASSFEGTAQSLGSPLHF
len: 13; abundance: many; v_gene: TRBV28; j_gene: TRBJ1-4; CDR3aa: CASSSGGGEKLFF
len: 14; abundance: few; v_gene: TRBV5-6; j_gene: TRBJ2-4; CDR3aa: CASSGQGRENIQYF
len: 15; abundance: many; v_gene: TRBV10-3; j_gene: TRBJ2-3; CDR3aa: CAISEGLAGTDTQYF
len: 13; abundance: -; v_gene: TRBV5-4; j_gene: TRBJ2-3; CDR3aa: CASSSGHTDTQYF
len: 18; abundance: -; v_gene: TRBV12-3/TRBV12-4; j_gene: TRBJ2-1; CDR3aa: CASSTGTGVLISYNEQFF
len: 15; abundance: many; v_gene: TRBV18; j_gene: TRBJ1-1; CDR3aa: CASSGLGVGGTEAFF
len: 16; abundance: medium-sized; v_gene: TRBV9; j_gene: TRBJ2-3; CDR3aa: CASSVVGRGDTDTQYF
len: 15; abundance: many; v_gene: TRBV28; j_gene: TRBJ2-1; CDR3aa: CASSFDRGELNEQFF
len: 14; abundance: many; v_gene: TRBV5-1; j_gene: TRBJ2-1; CDR3aa: CASRLAGGPNEQFF
len: 11; abundance: medium-sized; v_gene: TRBV5-1; j_gene: TRBJ2-1; CDR3aa: CASATGNEQFF
len: 14; abundance: many; v_gene: TRBV3-1; j_gene: TRBJ1-1; CDR3aa: CASSQDDRGPEAFF
len: 18; abundance: many; v_gene: TRBV11-2; j_gene: TRBJ2-2; CDR3aa: CASSLVGLAGPNTGELFF
len: 13; abundance: many; v_gene: TRBV2; j_gene: TRBJ2-7; CDR3aa: CASILAGGYEQYF
len: 15; abundance: many; v_gene: TRBV7-3; j_gene: TRBJ2-3; CDR3aa: CASSKIGGVSDTQYF
len: 15; abundance: many; v_gene: TRBV2; j_gene: TRBJ2-1; CDR3aa: CASSEGGGSYNEQFF
len: 14; abundance: medium-sized; v_gene: TRBV12-3/TRBV12-4; j_gene: TRBJ2-1; CDR3aa: CASRGRGSGPARFF
len: 22; abundance: many; v_gene: TRBV14; j_gene: TRBJ1-6; CDR3aa: CASSQDGVGDRVFGCACSPLHF
len: 16; abundance: -; v_gene: TRBV11-3; j_gene: TRBJ2-1; CDR3aa: CASSLEPGLGRNEQFF
len: 15; abundance: many; v_gene: TRBV25-1; j_gene: TRBJ1-2; CDR3aa: CASSEGPQESYGYTF
len: 16; abundance: once; v_gene: TRBV28; j_gene: TRBJ2-2; CDR3aa: CASSLWGPQGTGELFF
len: 13; abundance: -; v_gene: TRBV19; j_gene: TRBJ2-4; CDR3aa: CASSRGEGNIQYF
len: 16; abundance: many; v_gene: TRBV7-9; j_gene: TRBJ1-1; CDR3aa: CASSTSGTGVETEAFF
len: 15; abundance: -; v_gene: TRBV28; j_gene: TRBJ2-7; CDR3aa: CASSSRKGGTYEQYF
len: 14; abundance: -; v_gene: TRBV6-1; j_gene: TRBJ2-7; CDR3aa: CASIRGALSYEQYF
len: 14; abundance: many; v_gene: TRBV6-4; j_gene: TRBJ1-6; CDR3aa: CASSEGTGGSPLHF
len: 15; abundance: few; v_gene: TRBV7-9; j_gene: TRBJ2-5; CDR3aa: CASSSDWGKQETQYF